This T cell receptor (beta chain) was sequenced in a study of CD8+CD57+ T cells in acquired aplastic anemia. Study background: Sorted cells (CD4+ and CD8+) yielded DNA amounts that averaged around 3.1 ug.

The CDR3 is 15 amino acids. The J segment lost 14 bases and the V segment lost 1 base, leaving 16 bases of the junction unmatched. Germline V CDR1 and CDR2: SGHTA, FQGNSA. A single count supports this clonotype. What it binds is not known. The authors sequenced patients whose flow cytometry had shown CD8+CD57+ cell expansion. Profiles of TCR beta VDJ and CDR3 were generated from a genomic DNA template. MiXCR, run by TCRdb on the reads, gives a single entry per CDR3 protein. The sample lists fewer than 300,000 distinct CDR3 sequences, approximately 86% seen once, with 35% to 50% in the top ten. Study findings and constraints: Patients and controls were found to share around 30 CD8+ CDR3 sequences.

The clonotype originates from a human donor with aplastic anemia. What was sequenced was sorted CD4+, CD8+, or CD8+CD57+ T cells (not recorded which) from PBMCs. This chain uses TRBV7-2 with TRBJ1-1, with 7 positions matching TRBD1. CDR3 sequence (DNA): TGTGCCAGCAGCTTAGGTCTGACAGGGAACCCTGAAGACTTCTTT. Translating gives CASSLGLTGNPEDFF. The full variable domain, with the rest looked up from reference TRBV7-2 and TRBJ1-1, is GAGVSQSPSNKVTEKGKDVELRCDPISGHTALYWYRQSLGQGLEFLIYFQGNSAPDKSGLPSDRFSAERTGGSVSTLTIQRTQQEDSAVYLCASSLGLTGNPEDFFGQGTRLTVV.